These T cell receptor beta chains were read from a single sample in a study of T cell responses to AZD1222 COVID-19 vaccine. Produced via immunoSEQ multiplex PCR; TCRdb's table is partial and in-frame only. The repertoire consists of around 110,000 clones, with about 92% occurring once and the leading ten covering about 2.7%. This sample comprised peripheral blood, obtained on day 0 of AZD1222 vaccination. These receptors came from an adult in good health. CDR3s include the opening cysteine and the closing phenylalanine or tryptophan. The D gene is left open where the match is weak. Some rows mark clone size as missing; the rest say once, few, many or name a class of expanded clone.

v_call	d_call	j_call	clone_size	cdr3_nt	cdr3_aa
TRBV5-4	.	TRBJ2-7	.	TGTGCCAGCAGCTTTGGGTCGCAGTCCTACGAGCAGTACTTC	CASSFGSQSYEQYF
TRBV4-2	.	TRBJ2-7	.	TGTGCCAGCAGCCACCTCCCCTCAGACAGGTTCTTCTACGAGCAGTACTTC	CASSHLPSDRFFYEQYF
TRBV5-5	.	TRBJ2-2	few	TGTGCCAGCAGCTCTCGTGGCGGGGAGCTGTTTTTT	CASSSRGGELFF
TRBV5-6	.	TRBJ1-2	.	TGTGCCAGCAGCTCAACAAAATATGGCTACACCTTC	CASSSTKYGYTF
TRBV7-9	.	TRBJ1-4	.	TGTGCCAGCAGCTTAGCAGGGTTCGAAAAACTGTTTTTT	CASSLAGFEKLFF
TRBV5-6	TRBD2	TRBJ2-7	.	TGTGCCAGCAGCTCCGGGGGGAGGACCGTGTCCTACGAGCAGTACTTC	CASSSGGRTVSYEQYF
TRBV11-2	TRBD1	TRBJ2-7	.	TGTGCCAGCAGCTTAGGATCGGGACAGGGTCACTACGAGCAGTACTTC	CASSLGSGQGHYEQYF
TRBV12-3/TRBV12-4	.	TRBJ1-3	.	TGTGCCAGCAGTTTTTCAGGGGGAAACACCATATATTTT	CASSFSGGNTIYF
TRBV7-6	TRBD2	TRBJ2-7	.	TGTGCCAGCAGCTTAGACCCGGGGGGCTCCTACGAGCAGTACTTC	CASSLDPGGSYEQYF
TRBV27	TRBD2	TRBJ2-1	.	TGTGCCAGCAGTTTAGGGCTAGCGGGAGGGCCAAGCTACAATGAGCAGTTCTTC	CASSLGLAGGPSYNEQFF
TRBV7-8	TRBD1	TRBJ1-2	few	TGTGCCAGCAGCTTATCGCCGTATGGGGACAGGGTAAATGGCTACACCTTC	CASSLSPYGDRVNGYTF
TRBV5-1	TRBD2	TRBJ2-3	few	TGCGCCAGCAGCTTACCTAGCGGAAGCACAGATACGCAGTATTTT	CASSLPSGSTDTQYF
TRBV2	.	TRBJ1-1	once	TGTGCCAGCAGTGCGCACACTGAAGCTTTCTTT	CASSAHTEAFF
TRBV19	.	TRBJ2-3	.	TGTGCCAGTAGTATGAGCCCAAATACGCAGTATTTT	CASSMSPNTQYF
TRBV2	.	TRBJ1-6	.	TGTGCCAGCCAAGGGGGGTATAATTCACCCCTCCACTTT	CASQGGYNSPLHF
TRBV28	.	TRBJ1-6	.	TGTGCCGGGGGCAGGATAGTTTCACCCCTCCACTTT	CAGGRIVSPLHF
TRBV7-9	TRBD1	TRBJ1-1	.	TGTGCCAGCAGCTGGGGACAGGGCTATGAAGCTTTCTTT	CASSWGQGYEAFF
TRBV10-3	TRBD2	TRBJ2-1	.	TGTGCCATCAGTGAGCCCATGGCGGGAGCTTACAATGAGCAGTTCTTC	CAISEPMAGAYNEQFF
TRBV28	.	TRBJ1-3	.	TGTGCCAGCAGGGCCCCGGACGGAAATGGAAACACCATATATTTT	CASRAPDGNGNTIYF
TRBV7-9	.	TRBJ2-7	.	TGTGCCAGCAGCTCACAAGCCCCCTACGAGCAGTACTTC	CASSSQAPYEQYF
TRBV5-4	TRBD1	TRBJ2-7	.	TGTGCCAGCAGCTTGGGAAGGACAGGGTCCTACGAGCAGTACTTC	CASSLGRTGSYEQYF
TRBV12-5	.	TRBJ2-1	once	TGTGCTAGTGGTTGGACTGGGCAGAGCTCCTACAATGAGCAGTTCTTC	CASGWTGQSSYNEQFF
TRBV7-9	.	TRBJ1-2	.	TGTGCCAGCAGCTTAGAACTCCGGGGGGGAGGCTACACCTTC	CASSLELRGGGYTF
TRBV19	.	TRBJ2-1	.	TGTGCCAGTAGTATCTGGGGGTACAATGAGCAGTTCTTC	CASSIWGYNEQFF
TRBV27	.	TRBJ1-5	few	TGTGCCAGCAGCGGGTCTCCCTATAGCAATCAGCCCCAGCATTTT	CASSGSPYSNQPQHF
TRBV5-1	.	TRBJ2-7	.	TGCGCCAGCAGCTTGAATGCCCCAAACTACGAGCAGTACTTC	CASSLNAPNYEQYF
TRBV19	.	TRBJ2-7	once	TGTGCCAGTAGTATGAGGGGACTTCTAACCTACGAGCAGTACTTC	CASSMRGLLTYEQYF
TRBV11-2	.	TRBJ1-3	.	TGTGCCAGCAGCTTAGGGGCAGCGATCTCTGGAAACACCATATATTTT	CASSLGAAISGNTIYF
TRBV11-3	.	TRBJ2-2	.	TGTGCCAGCAGCTTACACGGGTCCACCGGGGAGCTGTTTTTT	CASSLHGSTGELFF
TRBV4-1	.	TRBJ2-7	.	TGCGCCAGCAGCCAAGACCTTGGACAGCTGGGCGGGCAGCAGTACTTC	CASSQDLGQLGGQQYF
TRBV27	.	TRBJ2-7	.	TGTGCCAGCAGTCTCGGGTGGAGTAGCTACGAGCAGTACTTC	CASSLGWSSYEQYF
TRBV19	.	TRBJ1-6	.	TGTGCCAGTCGCTCCTATAATTCACCCCTCCACTTT	CASRSYNSPLHF
TRBV27	.	TRBJ1-2	.	TGTGCCAGCGGGTTTTATGGCTACACCTTC	CASGFYGYTF
TRBV6-4	.	TRBJ2-3	.	TGTGCCAGCAGTGACGAAGATGGTGCAGATACGCAGTATTTT	CASSDEDGADTQYF
TRBV25-1	.	TRBJ1-5	.	TGTGCCAGCAGTGCTACCACGGGGACTGAGAACCAGCCCCAGCATTTT	CASSATTGTENQPQHF
TRBV6-5	.	TRBJ2-7	.	TGTGCCAGCAGTTGGGGCCTCGGGCTCTACGAGCAGTACTTC	CASSWGLGLYEQYF
TRBV5-1	.	TRBJ2-2	.	TGCGCCAGCAGCTTTAACGGGCAGTACGGGGAGCTGTTTTTT	CASSFNGQYGELFF
TRBV10-3	.	TRBJ2-7	once	TGTGCCATCAGTCCGCTAGCCGCCAACTCCTACGAGCAGTACTTC	CAISPLAANSYEQYF
TRBV2	TRBD2	TRBJ2-3	.	TGTGCCAGCAGAACGGGAGGGACCGGTACGCAGTATTTT	CASRTGGTGTQYF
TRBV15	.	TRBJ2-2	.	TGTGCCACCAGCAGTGGTAGCGAGCTCTTGGCATGGGACTACACCGGGGAGCTGTTTTTT	CATSSGSELLAWDYTGELFF
TRBV28	.	TRBJ2-5	.	TGTGCCACCAAGGGGCGGGCATACCAAGAGACCCAGTACTTC	CATKGRAYQETQYF
TRBV12-5	TRBD1	TRBJ2-7	.	TGTGCTAGTGGCCGAGGAAGACAGGGGGGTTACGTCGAGCAGTACTTC	CASGRGRQGGYVEQYF
TRBV15	TRBD1	TRBJ1-1	.	TGTGCCACCAGCAGAGCTAGGGGACAGGGGGTTGAAGCTTTCTTT	CATSRARGQGVEAFF
TRBV19	.	TRBJ2-1	.	TGTGCCAGTAGTATCACGGCCAGCTCCTACAATGAGCAGTTCTTC	CASSITASSYNEQFF
TRBV9	.	TRBJ1-1	.	TGTGCCAGCAGCGTCGGAGGCACTGAAGCTTTCTTT	CASSVGGTEAFF
TRBV12-3/TRBV12-4	.	TRBJ1-1	.	TGTGCCAGCAGTTTCACGGGGACTGAAGCTTTCTTT	CASSFTGTEAFF
TRBV7-9	.	TRBJ1-3	.	TGTGCCAGCACCTTAGAGGGGGCTGGAAACACCATATATTTT	CASTLEGAGNTIYF
TRBV4-1	.	TRBJ1-4	.	TGCGCCAGCAGCCAAGTTATTAATGAAAAACTGTTTTTT	CASSQVINEKLFF
TRBV3-1/TRBV3-2	.	TRBJ2-3	.	TGTGCCAGCAGCCTTCTAGTTTCAGATACGCAGTATTTT	CASSLLVSDTQYF
TRBV27	TRBD1	TRBJ2-2	.	TGTGCCAGCAGTTCCTGGACAGGGGTGACGAACACCGGGGAGCTGTTTTTT	CASSSWTGVTNTGELFF
TRBV21-1	.	TRBJ1-6	.	TGTGCCAGCCCGGACAGGGGGCTTAATTCACCCCTCCACTTT	CASPDRGLNSPLHF
TRBV19	.	TRBJ2-2	.	TGTGCCAGTAGTATACAGGGCGAGCACACCGGGGAGCTGTTTTTT	CASSIQGEHTGELFF